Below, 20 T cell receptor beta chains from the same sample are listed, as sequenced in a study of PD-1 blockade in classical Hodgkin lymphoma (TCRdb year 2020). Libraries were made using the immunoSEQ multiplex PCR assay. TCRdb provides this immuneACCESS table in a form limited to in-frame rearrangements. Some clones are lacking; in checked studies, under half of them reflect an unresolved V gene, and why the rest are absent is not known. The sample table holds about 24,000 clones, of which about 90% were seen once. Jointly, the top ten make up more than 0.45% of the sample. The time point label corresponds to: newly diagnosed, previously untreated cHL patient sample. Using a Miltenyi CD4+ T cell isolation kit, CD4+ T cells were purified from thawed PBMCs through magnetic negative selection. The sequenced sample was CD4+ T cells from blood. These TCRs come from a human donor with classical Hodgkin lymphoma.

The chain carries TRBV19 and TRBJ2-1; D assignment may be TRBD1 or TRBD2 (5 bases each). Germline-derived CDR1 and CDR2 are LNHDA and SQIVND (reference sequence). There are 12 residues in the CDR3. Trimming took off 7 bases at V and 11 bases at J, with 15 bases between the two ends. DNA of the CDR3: TGTGCCAGTATTGGGACCCCGGGGAAGCAGTTCTTC. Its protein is CASIGTPGKQFF. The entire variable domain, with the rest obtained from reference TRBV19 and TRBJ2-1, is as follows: DGGITQSPKYLFRKEGQNVTLSCEQNLNHDAMYWYRQDPGQGLRLIYYSQIVNDFQKGDIAEGYSVSREKKESFPLTVTSAQKNPTAFYLCASIGTPGKQFFGPGTRLTVL.

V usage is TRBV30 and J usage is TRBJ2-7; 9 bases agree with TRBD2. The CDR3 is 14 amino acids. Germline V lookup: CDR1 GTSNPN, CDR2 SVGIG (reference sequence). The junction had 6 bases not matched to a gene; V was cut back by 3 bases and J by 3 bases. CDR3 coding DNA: TGTGCCTGGAGCCTTAGCGGGGGCGTCTACGAGCAGTACTTC. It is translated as CAWSLSGGVYEQYF.

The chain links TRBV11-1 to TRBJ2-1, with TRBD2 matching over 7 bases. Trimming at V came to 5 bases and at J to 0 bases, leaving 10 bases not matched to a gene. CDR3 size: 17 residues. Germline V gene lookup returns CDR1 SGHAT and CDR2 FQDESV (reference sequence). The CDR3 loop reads CASSRRAGDHSYNEQFF. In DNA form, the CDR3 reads TGTGCCAGCAGCCGCAGGGCGGGGGACCACTCCTACAATGAGCAGTTCTTC.

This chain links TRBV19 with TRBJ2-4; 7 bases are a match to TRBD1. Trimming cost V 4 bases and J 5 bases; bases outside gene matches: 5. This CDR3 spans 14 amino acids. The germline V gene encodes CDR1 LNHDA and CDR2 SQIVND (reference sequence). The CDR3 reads CASSRQGRENIQYF. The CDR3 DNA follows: TGTGCCAGTAGTAGACAGGGTCGGGAAAACATTCAGTACTTC.

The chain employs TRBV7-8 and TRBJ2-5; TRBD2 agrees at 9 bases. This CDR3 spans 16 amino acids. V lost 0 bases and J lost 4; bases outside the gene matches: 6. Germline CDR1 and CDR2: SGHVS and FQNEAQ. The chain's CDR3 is CASSLAGGGASETQYF. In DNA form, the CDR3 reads TGTGCCAGCAGCTTAGCTGGCGGGGGGGCCTCAGAGACCCAGTACTTC.

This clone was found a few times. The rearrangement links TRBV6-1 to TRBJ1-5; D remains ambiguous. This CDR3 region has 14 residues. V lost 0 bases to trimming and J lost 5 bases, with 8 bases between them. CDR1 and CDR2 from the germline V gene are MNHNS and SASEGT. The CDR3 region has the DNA TGTGCCAGCAGTGAAGCTGGTGGGTATCAGCCCCAGCATTTT. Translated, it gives CASSEAGGYQPQHF.

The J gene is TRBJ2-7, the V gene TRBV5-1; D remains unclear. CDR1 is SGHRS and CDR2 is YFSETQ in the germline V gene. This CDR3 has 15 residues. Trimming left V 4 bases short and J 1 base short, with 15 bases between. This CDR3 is CASSSPGEGSYEQYF. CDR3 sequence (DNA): TGCGCCAGCAGCAGCCCTGGGGAAGGGTCCTACGAGCAGTACTTC.

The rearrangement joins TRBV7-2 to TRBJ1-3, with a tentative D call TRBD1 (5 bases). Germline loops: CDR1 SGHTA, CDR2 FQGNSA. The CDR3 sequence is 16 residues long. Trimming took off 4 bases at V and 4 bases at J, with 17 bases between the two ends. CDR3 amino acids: CASSSSLGASGNTIYF. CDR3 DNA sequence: TGTGCCAGCAGCTCCTCACTCGGGGCTTCCGGAAACACCATATATTTT.

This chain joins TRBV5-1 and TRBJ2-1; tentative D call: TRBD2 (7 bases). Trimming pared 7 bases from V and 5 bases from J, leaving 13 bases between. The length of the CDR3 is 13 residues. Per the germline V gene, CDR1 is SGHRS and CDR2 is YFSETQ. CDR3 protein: CASHGGPNNEQFF. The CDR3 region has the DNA TGCGCCAGCCACGGGGGGCCCAACAATGAGCAGTTCTTC.

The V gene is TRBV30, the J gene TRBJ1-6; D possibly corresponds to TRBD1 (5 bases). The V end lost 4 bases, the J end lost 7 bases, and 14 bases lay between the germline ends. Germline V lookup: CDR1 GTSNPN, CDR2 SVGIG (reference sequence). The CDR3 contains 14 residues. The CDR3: CAWTPGQQNSPLHF. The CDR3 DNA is TGTGCCTGGACCCCGGGGCAGCAGAATTCACCCCTCCACTTT.

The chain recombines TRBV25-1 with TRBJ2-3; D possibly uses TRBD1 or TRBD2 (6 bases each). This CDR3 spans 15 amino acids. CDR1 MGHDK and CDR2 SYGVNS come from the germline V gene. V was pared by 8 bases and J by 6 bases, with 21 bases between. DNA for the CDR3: TGTGCCAGCGCCCGGCTCCTTGGGGGGCGGGATACGCAGTATTTT. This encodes CASARLLGGRDTQYF.

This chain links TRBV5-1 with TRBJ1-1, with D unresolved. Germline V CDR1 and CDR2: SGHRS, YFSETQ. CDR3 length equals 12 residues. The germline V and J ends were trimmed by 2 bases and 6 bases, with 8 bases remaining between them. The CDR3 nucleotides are TGCGCCAGCAGCTTCGGTAGGGCTGAAGCTTTCTTT. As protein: CASSFGRAEAFF.

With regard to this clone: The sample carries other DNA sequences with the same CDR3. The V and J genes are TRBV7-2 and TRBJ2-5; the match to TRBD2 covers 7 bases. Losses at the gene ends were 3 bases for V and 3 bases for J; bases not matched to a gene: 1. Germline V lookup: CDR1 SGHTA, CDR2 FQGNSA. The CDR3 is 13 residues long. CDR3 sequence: CASSFAGEETQYF. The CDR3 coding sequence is TGTGCCAGCAGCTTCGCGGGGGAAGAGACCCAGTACTTC.

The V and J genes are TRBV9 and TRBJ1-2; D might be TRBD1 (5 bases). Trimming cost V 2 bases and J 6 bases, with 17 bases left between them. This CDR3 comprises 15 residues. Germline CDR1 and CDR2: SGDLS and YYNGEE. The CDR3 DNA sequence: TGTGCCAGCAGCGTTACCCACCGGGACCTCCATGGCTACACCTTC. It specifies CASSVTHRDLHGYTF. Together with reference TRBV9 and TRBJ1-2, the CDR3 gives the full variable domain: DSGVTQTPKHLITATGQRVTLRCSPRSGDLSVYWYQQSLDQGLQFLIQYYNGEERAKGNILERFSAQQFPDLHSELNLSSLELGDSALYFCASSVTHRDLHGYTFGSGTRLTVV.

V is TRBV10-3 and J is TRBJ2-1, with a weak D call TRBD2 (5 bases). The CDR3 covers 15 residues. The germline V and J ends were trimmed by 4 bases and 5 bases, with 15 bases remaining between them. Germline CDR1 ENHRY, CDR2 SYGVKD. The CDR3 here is CAISGSVRDNNEQFF. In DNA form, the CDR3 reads TGTGCCATCAGTGGATCAGTCCGGGATAACAATGAGCAGTTCTTC.

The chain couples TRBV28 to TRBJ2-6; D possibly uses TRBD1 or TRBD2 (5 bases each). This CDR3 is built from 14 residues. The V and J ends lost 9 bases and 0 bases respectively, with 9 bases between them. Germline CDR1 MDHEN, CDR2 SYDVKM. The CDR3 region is CASGGSSGANVLTF. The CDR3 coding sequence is TGTGCCAGTGGGGGTAGCTCTGGGGCCAACGTCCTGACTTTC.

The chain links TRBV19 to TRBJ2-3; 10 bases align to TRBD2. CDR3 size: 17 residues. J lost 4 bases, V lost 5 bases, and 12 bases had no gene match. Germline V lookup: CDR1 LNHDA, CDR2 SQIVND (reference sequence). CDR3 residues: CASSLPSGGAFSDTQYF. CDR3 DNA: TGTGCCAGTAGTCTCCCTAGCGGGGGCGCCTTCTCAGATACGCAGTATTTT.

The CDR3 reads CASSYPSTRAYEQYF. CDR3 bases: TGTGCCAGCAGTTACCCCTCGACTCGTGCCTACGAGCAGTACTTC. The rearrangement links TRBV6-6 to TRBJ2-7, with D hard to call. CDR1 is MNHNY, CDR2 SVGAGI, per germline (reference sequence). The V gene lost 2 bases and the J gene lost 2 bases, with 13 bases spanning the gap. The CDR3 runs 15 residues.

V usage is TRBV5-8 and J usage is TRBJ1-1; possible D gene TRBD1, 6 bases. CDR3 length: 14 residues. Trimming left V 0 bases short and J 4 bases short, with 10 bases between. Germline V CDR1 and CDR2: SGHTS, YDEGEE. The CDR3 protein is CASSLVQGITEAFF. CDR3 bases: TGTGCCAGCAGCTTGGTACAGGGAATCACTGAAGCTTTCTTT.

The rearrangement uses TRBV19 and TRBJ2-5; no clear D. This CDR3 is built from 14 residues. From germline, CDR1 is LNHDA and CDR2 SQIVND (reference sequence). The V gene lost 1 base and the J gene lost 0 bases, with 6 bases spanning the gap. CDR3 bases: TGTGCCAGTAGTATAGTTGCGAACCAAGAGACCCAGTACTTC. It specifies CASSIVANQETQYF.